This T cell receptor beta chain is from a study of blood T cell repertoires in COVID-19. Sequenced by immunoSEQ multiplex PCR; TCRdb stores in-frame clones only, minus some. The sample comprises 300,000 to 450,000 clones, 88% of which are singletons, and more than 0.95% rests with the top ten. The germline V gene encodes CDR1 SGHVS and CDR2 FNYEAQ. The CDR3 has 16 residues. V shed 2 bases and J 7 bases; nucleotides not matched to a gene: 9. The V gene is TRBV7-6, the J gene TRBJ2-2, with 8 bases that match TRBD2. The origin of this receptor is a woman between 18 and 29 years old who had recovered from COVID-19. Sequencing was done on a sample of PBMCs or T cells enriched from blood (not recorded which). CDR3 residues: CASSLSGGEAGGELFF. The CDR3 region has the DNA TGTGCCAGCAGCTTAAGCGGGGGAGAGGCTGGCGGGGAGCTGTTTTTT. Full variable domain (missing parts from reference TRBV7-6 and TRBJ2-2): GAGVSQSPRYKVTKRGQDVALRCDPISGHVSLYWYRQALGQGPEFLTYFNYEAQQDKSGLPNDRFSAERPEGSISTLTIQRTEQRDSAMYRCASSLSGGEAGGELFFGEGSRLTVL.